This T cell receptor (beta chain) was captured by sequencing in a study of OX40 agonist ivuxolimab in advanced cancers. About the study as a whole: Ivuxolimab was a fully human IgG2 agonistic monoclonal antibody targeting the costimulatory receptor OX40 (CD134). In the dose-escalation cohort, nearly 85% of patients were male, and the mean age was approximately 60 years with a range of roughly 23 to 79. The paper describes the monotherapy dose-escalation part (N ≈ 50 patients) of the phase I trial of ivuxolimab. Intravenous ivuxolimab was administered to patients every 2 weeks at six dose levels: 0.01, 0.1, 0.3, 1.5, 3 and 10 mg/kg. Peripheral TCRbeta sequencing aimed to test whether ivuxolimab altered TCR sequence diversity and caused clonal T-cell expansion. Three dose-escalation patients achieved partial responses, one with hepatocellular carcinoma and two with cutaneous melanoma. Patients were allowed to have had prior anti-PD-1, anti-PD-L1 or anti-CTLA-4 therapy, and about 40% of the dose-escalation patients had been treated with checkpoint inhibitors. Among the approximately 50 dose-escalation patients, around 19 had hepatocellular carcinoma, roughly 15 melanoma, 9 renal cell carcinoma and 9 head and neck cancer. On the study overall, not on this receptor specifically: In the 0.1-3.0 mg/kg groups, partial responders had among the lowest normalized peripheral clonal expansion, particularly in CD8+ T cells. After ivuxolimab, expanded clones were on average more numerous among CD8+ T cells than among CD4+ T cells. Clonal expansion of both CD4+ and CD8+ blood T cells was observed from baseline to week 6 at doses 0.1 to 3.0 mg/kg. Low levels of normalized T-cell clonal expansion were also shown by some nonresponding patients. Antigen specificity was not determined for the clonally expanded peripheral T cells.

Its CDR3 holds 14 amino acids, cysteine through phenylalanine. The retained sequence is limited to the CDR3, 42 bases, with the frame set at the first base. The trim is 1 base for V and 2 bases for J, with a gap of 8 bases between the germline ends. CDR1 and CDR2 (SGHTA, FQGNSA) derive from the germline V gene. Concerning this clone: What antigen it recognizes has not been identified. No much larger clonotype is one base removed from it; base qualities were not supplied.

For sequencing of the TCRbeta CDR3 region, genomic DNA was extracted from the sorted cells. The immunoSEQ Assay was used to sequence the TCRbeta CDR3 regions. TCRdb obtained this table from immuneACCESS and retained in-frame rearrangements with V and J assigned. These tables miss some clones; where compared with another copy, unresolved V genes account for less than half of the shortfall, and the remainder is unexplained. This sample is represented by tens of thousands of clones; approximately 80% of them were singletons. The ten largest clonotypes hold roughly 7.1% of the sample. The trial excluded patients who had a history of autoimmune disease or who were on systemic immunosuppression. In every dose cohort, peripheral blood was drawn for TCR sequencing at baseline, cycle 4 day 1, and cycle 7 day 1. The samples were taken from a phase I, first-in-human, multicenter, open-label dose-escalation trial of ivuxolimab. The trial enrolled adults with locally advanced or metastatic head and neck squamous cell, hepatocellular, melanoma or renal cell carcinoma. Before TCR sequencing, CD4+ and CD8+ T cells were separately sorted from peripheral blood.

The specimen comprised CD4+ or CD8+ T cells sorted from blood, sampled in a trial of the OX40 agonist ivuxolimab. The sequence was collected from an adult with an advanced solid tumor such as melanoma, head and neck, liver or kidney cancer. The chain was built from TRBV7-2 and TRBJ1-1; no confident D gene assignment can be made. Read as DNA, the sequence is TGTGCCAGCAGCTTAGGTCCGGCTAACACTGAAGCTTTCTTT. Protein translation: CASSLGPANTEAFF.